A selection of T cell receptor beta chains follows, all from one sample in a study of shared clonotypes between healthy human individuals. Sequencing was performed with immunoSEQ multiplex PCR; in TCRdb, only in-frame clones are kept and a portion is missing. The sample carries 400,000 to 550,000 clones, around three quarters recorded once. The specimen sequenced was PBMCs. These receptor sequences come from a woman aged 40 to 50 in good health. Some clones in this sample may be carry-over from other donors' samples. Both conserved end residues are part of each CDR3. The D gene is left open where the match is weak. Some rows mark clone size as missing; the rest say once, few, many or name a class of expanded clone.

cdr3_length,d_call,clone_size,j_call,v_call,cdr3_aa,cdr3_nt
12,.,.,TRBJ2-1,TRBV29-1,CSVDRGYNEQFF,TGCAGCGTTGATCGAGGATACAATGAGCAGTTCTTC
16,TRBD1,.,TRBJ1-2,TRBV15,CATSRDLGRGLHGYTF,TGTGCCACCAGCAGAGATCTCGGCAGGGGGCTGCATGGCTACACCTTC
13,.,.,TRBJ1-5,TRBV6-4,CASSDSGDQPQHF,TGTGCCAGCAGTGACTCAGGAGATCAGCCCCAGCATTTT
11,.,few,TRBJ2-1,TRBV2,CASSQNNEQFF,TGTGCCAGCAGTCAAAACAATGAGCAGTTCTTC
14,TRBD1,.,TRBJ2-7,TRBV11-2,CASSLRTGAYEQYF,TGTGCCAGCAGCCTACGGACAGGGGCGTACGAGCAGTACTTC
14,TRBD1,.,TRBJ1-5,TRBV28,CASSLGQGRQPQHF,TGTGCCAGCAGTTTAGGACAGGGAAGACAGCCCCAGCATTTT
15,.,.,TRBJ2-5,TRBV15,CATSRDVRDQETQYF,TGTGCCACCAGCAGAGATGTGCGGGATCAAGAGACCCAGTACTTC
15,.,.,TRBJ2-5,TRBV10-3,CAISESIPSLETQYF,TGTGCCATCAGTGAGTCGATCCCTAGTTTGGAGACCCAGTACTTC
14,.,.,TRBJ2-7,TRBV9,CASSPQGQSREQYF,TGTGCCAGCAGCCCGCAAGGACAGTCAAGGGAGCAGTACTTC
14,.,few,TRBJ1-4,TRBV27,CASSFSRFNEKLFF,TGTGCCAGCAGTTTCAGCCGGTTTAATGAAAAACTGTTTTTT
16,TRBD1,.,TRBJ2-1,TRBV28,CASSLGQGKFWNEQFF,TGTGCCAGCAGTTTAGGACAGGGAAAATTTTGGAATGAGCAGTTCTTC
14,.,.,TRBJ2-7,TRBV14,CASSQVQASYEQYF,TGTGCCAGCAGCCAAGTACAGGCCTCCTACGAGCAGTACTTC
12,.,.,TRBJ1-1,TRBV4-3,CASSLPGTEAFF,TGCGCCAGCAGCCTCCCCGGCACTGAAGCTTTCTTT
15,.,.,TRBJ2-5,TRBV28,CASSLSGGGGETQYF,TGTGCCAGCAGTTTATCTGGGGGAGGGGGAGAGACCCAGTACTTC
16,TRBD2,.,TRBJ2-1,TRBV10-3,CAISGVAGEAYNEQFF,TGTGCCATCAGTGGGGTAGCGGGAGAAGCCTACAATGAGCAGTTCTTC
15,TRBD1,.,TRBJ1-2,TRBV5-5,CASSSRTGIIYGYTF,TGTGCCAGCAGCAGCAGGACAGGGATTATCTATGGCTACACCTTC
15,.,.,TRBJ1-5,TRBV19,CASSVGTDHYQPQHF,TGTGCCAGTAGTGTCGGGACGGATCATTATCAGCCCCAGCATTTT
14,.,.,TRBJ2-7,TRBV4-3,CASSHGQNSYEQYF,TGCGCCAGCAGCCATGGGCAGAACTCCTACGAGCAGTACTTC
15,TRBD1,.,TRBJ2-5,TRBV25-1,CASSLEGQGSETQYF,TGTGCCAGCAGTCTCGAGGGACAGGGGTCAGAGACCCAGTACTTC
14,TRBD1,.,TRBJ1-2,TRBV18,CASSPGNRGYGYTF,TGTGCCAGCTCACCCGGGAACAGGGGCTATGGCTACACCTTC
17,.,.,TRBJ2-2,TRBV7-2,CASSLVRRATNTGELFF,TGTGCCAGCAGCTTAGTTAGGCGAGCGACGAACACCGGGGAGCTGTTTTTT
15,TRBD2,.,TRBJ2-7,TRBV7-2,CASSVPGLAAYEQYF,TGTGCCAGCAGCGTGCCGGGACTAGCGGCCTACGAGCAGTACTTC
17,.,.,TRBJ2-2,TRBV7-2,CASSLAPGGLNTGELFF,TGTGCCAGCAGCTTAGCGCCGGGGGGCTTAAACACCGGGGAGCTGTTTTTT
15,.,.,TRBJ1-2,TRBV7-2,CASSSPTRPGYGYTF,TGTGCCAGCAGCTCGCCAACAAGACCGGGCTATGGCTACACCTTC
13,.,.,TRBJ2-7,TRBV11-2,CASSFEPDRAQYF,TGTGCCAGCAGCTTCGAACCTGACCGGGCGCAGTACTTC
14,.,.,TRBJ1-4,TRBV7-9,CASSSDGLGEKLFF,TGTGCCAGCAGCTCGGATGGACTGGGGGAAAAACTGTTTTTT
13,TRBD1,.,TRBJ1-2,TRBV5-1,CASSRDRDYGYTF,TGCGCCAGCAGCCGCGACAGGGACTATGGCTACACCTTC
18,TRBD2,.,TRBJ2-7,TRBV18,CASSPRGPGLADSYEQYF,TGTGCCAGCTCACCCCGAGGACCGGGACTAGCGGATTCCTACGAGCAGTACTTC
14,TRBD1,.,TRBJ1-1,TRBV19,CASSKGTGNTEAFF,TGTGCCAGTAGTAAAGGGACAGGGAACACTGAAGCTTTCTTT